The 16 T cell receptor beta chains below were found in one sample sequenced in a study of blood T cell repertoires in COVID-19 (dated by TCRdb to 2020 to 2021). Libraries were made using the immunoSEQ multiplex PCR assay. TCRdb re-hosts the immuneACCESS table, in-frame sequences only. Its copies lack some clones; in the studies checked, an unresolved V gene accounts for under half of them, and the cause for the rest is not known. A total of approximately 200,000 clones appear in this sample, less than 85% of them only once. About 7.8% of the sample is in the top ten clones. Input material: peripheral blood. Receptors originate from an elderly woman with COVID-19, enrolled during active disease.

This chain links TRBV20-1 with TRBJ2-7, with 7 positions matching TRBD1. CDR3 length: 11 amino acids. Germline-derived CDR1 and CDR2 are DFQATT and SNEGSKA (reference sequence). V lost 4 bases, J lost 10 bases, and 7 bases stayed unmatched. DNA for the CDR3: TGCAGTGCTAACAGGGGATCTTTACAGTACTTC. It yields the protein CSANRGSLQYF.

The genes are TRBV24-1 and TRBJ2-3; weak D call: TRBD2 (6 bases). V lost 9 bases, J lost 2 bases, and 17 bases lay in between. This CDR3 contains 15 residues. The germline gives CDR1 KGHDR, CDR2 SFDVKD. DNA of the CDR3: TGTGCCACCGACGGAGGGCCGGGTGTCACAGATACGCAGTATTTT. It encodes CATDGGPGVTDTQYF.

This clone was picked up a small number of times. V gene TRBV6-5 combines with J gene TRBJ1-1, with D hard to call. Per the germline V gene, CDR1 is MNHEY and CDR2 is SVGAGI. V lost 8 bases and J 4 bases, leaving 11 bases between the germline ends. The CDR3 totals 12 residues. CDR3 DNA sequence: TGTGCCAGCCGCACAGCAGGCACTGAAGCTTTCTTT. This gives the protein CASRTAGTEAFF.

The rearrangement uses TRBV6-5 and TRBJ2-7, with 10 bases matching TRBD2. CDR1 MNHEY and CDR2 SVGAGI come from the germline V gene. Trimming took 7 bases from V and 4 from J; bases not matched to a gene: 4. This CDR3 is built from 13 residues. CDR3 DNA sequence: TGTGCCAGCACTAGGACTAGCGGATACGAGCAGTACTTC. Translated, it gives CASTRTSGYEQYF.

The rearrangement joins TRBV5-5 to TRBJ1-5; a possible D gene is TRBD1 (5 bases). Per germline, CDR1 SGHKS and CDR2 YYEKEE (reference sequence). The V gene lost 2 bases and the J gene lost 5 bases, with 14 bases spanning the gap. This CDR3 spans 15 amino acids. The DNA for the CDR3 is TGTGCCAGCAGCTTCAGGGCCCTACCCGATCAGCCCCAGCATTTT. Its translation: CASSFRALPDQPQHF.

This chain links TRBV5-1 with TRBJ2-2; 10 bases fit TRBD2. The trim removed 3 bases at V and 5 bases at J, leaving 4 bases unmatched. The CDR3 is made up of 15 amino acids. Looked up from germline, CDR1 is SGHRS and CDR2 is YFSETQ. This chain's CDR3 is CASSWGGLATGELFF. CDR3 sequence (DNA): TGCGCCAGCAGCTGGGGGGGACTAGCGACCGGGGAGCTGTTTTTT.

This chain connects TRBV3-1 (or the pseudogene TRBV3-2) to TRBJ2-5, with D uncertain. The length of the CDR3 is 12 residues. Germline loops: CDR1 LGHDT, CDR2 YNNKEL (reference sequence). Deletions cut 6 bases from V and 2 bases from J, with 7 bases between. DNA for the CDR3: TGTGCCAGCAGTTCCCGGCAAGAGACCCAGTACTTC. Translating gives CASSSRQETQYF.

The gene calls are TRBV6-5 and TRBJ1-6, with a possible D match to TRBD1 (6 bases). V was cut by 7 bases and J by 8 bases, with 15 bases left in between. The length of the CDR3 is 14 residues. The germline gives CDR1 MNHEY, CDR2 SVGAGI. CDR3 nucleotides: TGTGCCAGCATTAGGGTCAGGGGAGATTCACCCCTCCACTTT. This translates into CASIRVRGDSPLHF.

The chain links TRBV19 to TRBJ1-2, with D unclear. CDR3 size: 16 residues. Per germline, CDR1 LNHDA and CDR2 SQIVND (reference sequence). Trimming removed 3 bases from V and 7 bases from J, with 21 bases in between. CDR3 protein: CASSIEVSPDWVGYTF. The DNA for the CDR3 is TGTGCCAGTAGTATTGAGGTCTCGCCGGATTGGGTTGGCTACACCTTC.

The chain is built from TRBV5-1 and TRBJ2-3, with 7 bases identical to TRBD1. CDR3 length: 15 residues. The germline V gene encodes CDR1 SGHRS and CDR2 YFSETQ. Trimming removed 5 bases from V and 0 bases from J; junction bases left unmatched: 6. The CDR3 DNA reads TGCGCCAGCAGGATGACAGGGACCAGCACAGATACGCAGTATTTT. As protein: CASRMTGTSTDTQYF.

CDR3 loop: CASSLNSNPAEAFF. As DNA, the CDR3 is TGTGCCAGCAGTTTAAATTCGAATCCGGCTGAAGCTTTCTTT. J is TRBJ1-1 and V is TRBV27, with unresolved D. This CDR3 is built from 14 residues. Trimming left V 2 bases short and J 6 bases short, with 13 bases between. Germline V gene data show CDR1 as MNHEY and CDR2 as SMNVEV (reference sequence).

V is TRBV6-5 and J is TRBJ1-3; TRBD1 matches at 7 bases. There are 15 residues in the CDR3. Per germline, CDR1 MNHEY and CDR2 SVGAGI. The V and J ends lost 0 bases and 9 bases, in that order; junction bases with no gene match: 8. The CDR3 DNA follows: TGTGCCAGCAGTTACTCGCATCGGCAGGGGGGCACCATATATTTT. It specifies CASSYSHRQGGTIYF.

The chain recombines TRBV7-8 with TRBJ2-1; D possibly corresponds to TRBD2 (6 bases). The CDR3 covers 15 residues. V lost 5 bases and J 0 bases, leaving 11 bases between the germline ends. CDR1 is SGHVS and CDR2 is FQNEAQ in the germline V gene. The CDR3 reads CASSKTRSSYNEQFF. As DNA, the CDR3 is TGTGCCAGCAGCAAGACTAGAAGCTCCTACAATGAGCAGTTCTTC. The full variable domain, completed using reference TRBV7-8 and TRBJ2-1, is GAGVSQSPRYKVAKRGQDVALRCDPISGHVSLFWYQQALGQGPEFLTYFQNEAQLDKSGLPSDRFFAERPEGSVSTLKIQRTQQEDSAVYLCASSKTRSSYNEQFFGPGTRLTVL.

This chain links TRBV5-8 with TRBJ1-4; TRBD1 aligns across 8 bases. Germline CDR1 and CDR2: SGHTS and YDEGEE. This CDR3 contains 16 residues. Trimming at V came to 2 bases and at J to 1 base, leaving 4 bases not matched to a gene. The CDR3 spells CASSLPDRGTNEKLFF. The CDR3 DNA reads TGTGCCAGCAGCTTACCCGACAGGGGAACTAATGAAAAACTGTTTTTT.

This chain uses TRBV9 with TRBJ1-2, with D possibly TRBD1 on 5 matching bases. Germline lookup yields CDR1 SGDLS and CDR2 YYNGEE. The CDR3 is 17 residues long. The V gene lost 3 bases and the J gene lost 2 bases, with 20 bases spanning the gap. The CDR3 sequence: CASSAPAERGGNYGYTF. In DNA, the CDR3 is TGTGCCAGCAGCGCCCCAGCAGAAAGGGGAGGAAACTATGGCTACACCTTC. Supplemented by reference TRBV9 and TRBJ1-2, the full variable domain reads DSGVTQTPKHLITATGQRVTLRCSPRSGDLSVYWYQQSLDQGLQFLIQYYNGEERAKGNILERFSAQQFPDLHSELNLSSLELGDSALYFCASSAPAERGGNYGYTFGSGTRLTVV.

This chain joins TRBV24-1 and TRBJ2-2, with TRBD2 identical over 12 bases. CDR1 KGHDR and CDR2 SFDVKD come from the germline V gene. V lost 4 bases and J lost 0; bases outside the gene matches: 5. The CDR3 totals 18 residues. The CDR3 sequence: CATSDARTSGTNTGELFF. In DNA, the CDR3 is TGTGCCACCAGTGACGCCCGGACTAGCGGGACGAACACCGGGGAGCTGTTTTTT.